The sample holds a few counts of the clone carrying this TCR beta chain. TCRdb re-called the RT-PCR reads with MiXCR, one entry per CDR3 protein. The sample shows hundreds of thousands of distinct CDR3 sequences, approximately 15% of them seen only once. Germline values: CDR1 SGHRS, CDR2 YFSETQ. V lost 4 bases and J lost 1, with 14 bases in between. This CDR3 has 16 residues. Source material: memory CD4+ T cells from blood. The rearrangement uses TRBV5-1 and TRBJ2-2; either TRBD1 or TRBD2 may fit D (5 bases each). The sequence was collected from a female donor in good health, serving as a healthy control. The CDR3 sequence: CASSPGTGWNTGELFF. CDR3 DNA: TGCGCCAGCAGCCCGGGGACGGGCTGGAACACCGGGGAGCTGTTTTTT.